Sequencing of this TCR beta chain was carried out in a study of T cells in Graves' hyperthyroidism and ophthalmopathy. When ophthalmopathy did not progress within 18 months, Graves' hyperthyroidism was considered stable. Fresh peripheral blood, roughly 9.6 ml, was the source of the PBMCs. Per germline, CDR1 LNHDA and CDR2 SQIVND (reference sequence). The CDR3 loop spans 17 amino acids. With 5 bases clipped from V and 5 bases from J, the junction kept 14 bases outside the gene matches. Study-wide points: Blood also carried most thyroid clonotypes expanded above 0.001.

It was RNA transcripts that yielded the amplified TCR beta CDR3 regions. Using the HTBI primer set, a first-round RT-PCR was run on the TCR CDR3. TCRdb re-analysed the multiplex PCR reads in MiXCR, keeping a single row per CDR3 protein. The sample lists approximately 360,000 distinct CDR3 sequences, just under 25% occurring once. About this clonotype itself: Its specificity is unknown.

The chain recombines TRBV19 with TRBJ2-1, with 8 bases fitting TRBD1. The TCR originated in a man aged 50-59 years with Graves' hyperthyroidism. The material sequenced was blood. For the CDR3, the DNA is TGTGCCAGTAGTCCCGACCCCGGGGCAGGGGGCAACAATGAGCAGTTCTTC. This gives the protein CASSPDPGAGGNNEQFF.